The 30 T cell receptor beta chains below come from one sample, sequenced in a study of OX40 agonist ivuxolimab in advanced cancers. The data were produced by immunoSEQ multiplex PCR, yet TCRdb's version contains in-frame clones alone and is incomplete. The top ten clones hold under 0.9% of a sample with about 130,000 clones, 80% to 95% of them seen once. This specimen consisted of CD4+ or CD8+ T cells sorted from blood, obtained in a trial of the OX40 agonist ivuxolimab. Source of these receptors: an adult with an advanced solid tumor such as melanoma, head and neck, liver or kidney cancer.

This chain connects TRBV11-1 to TRBJ1-1; D is undetermined. V lost 2 bases to trimming and J lost 1 base, with 8 bases between them. The V gene's germline CDR1 is SGHAT and CDR2 FQDESV (reference sequence). This CDR3 is 14 amino acids long. As DNA, the CDR3 is TGTGCCAGCAGCTTACCGATTCGGAACACTGAAGCTTTCTTT. Translation gives CASSLPIRNTEAFF.

This rearrangement joins TRBV6-6 to TRBJ1-3; 10 nucleotides agree with TRBD1. The V gene end was trimmed by 4 bases and the J gene end by 6 bases; junction bases not matched to a gene: 3. This CDR3 region has 14 residues. Per germline, CDR1 MNHNY and CDR2 SVGAGI (reference sequence). The CDR3, as DNA: TGTGCCAGCAGTTCAGGACAGGGGGTAAACACCATATATTTT. It translates to CASSSGQGVNTIYF.

The chain couples TRBV29-1 to TRBJ1-1; 7 nucleotides line up with TRBD1. The CDR3 sequence is 13 residues long. Germline CDR1 SQVTM, CDR2 ANQGSEA. The V and J ends lost 7 bases and 0 bases, in that order; junction bases with no gene match: 5. DNA of the CDR3: TGCAGCGGCCAGGGACAGATGAACACTGAAGCTTTCTTT. Amino acid sequence: CSGQGQMNTEAFF.

CDR3 sequence: CASSVSGTTYNEQFF. As DNA, the CDR3 is TGTGCCAGCAGCGTAAGTGGGACCACCTACAATGAGCAGTTCTTC. The chain links TRBV9 to TRBJ2-1, with D perhaps matching TRBD1 or TRBD2 (5 bases each). V was trimmed by 1 base and J by 2 bases, leaving 10 bases between them. This CDR3 region has 15 residues. Germline V gives CDR1 SGDLS, CDR2 YYNGEE.

The chain uses TRBV18 and TRBJ2-3, with 14 bases that match TRBD2. CDR3 length: 16 residues. The V gene's germline CDR1 is KGHSH and CDR2 LQKENI. Unmatched junction bases numbered 4, after V lost 3 bases and J lost 5 bases. CDR3 sequence (DNA): TGTGCCAGCTCACCCCCTGGACTAGCGGGAGGAGATACGCAGTATTTT. Translated: CASSPPGLAGGDTQYF.

V gene TRBV10-3 combines with J gene TRBJ2-5, with D perhaps TRBD1 (6 bases). V was pared by 2 bases and J by 4 bases, with 8 bases between. The CDR3 runs 13 residues. Germline V gives CDR1 ENHRY, CDR2 SYGVKD. CDR3 DNA: TGTGCCATCAGTGAGCCAGGGGTAGAGACCCAGTACTTC. Its translation is CAISEPGVETQYF.

The chain joins TRBV5-1 to TRBJ2-5, with TRBD2 matching over 7 bases. V dropped 1 base and J dropped 5; count of bases not matched to a gene: 8. Germline CDR1 reads SGHRS; CDR2 reads YFSETQ. The CDR3 runs to 15 residues. This CDR3 is CASSLSGTTRETQYF. CDR3 coding DNA: TGCGCCAGCAGCTTGTCCGGGACTACTAGGGAGACCCAGTACTTC.

Here the CDR3 DNA reads TGTGCCACCAGCAGAGGGGGACTAGCGGAAGAGACCCAGTACTTC. Its protein product is CATSRGGLAEETQYF. The chain has TRBV15 and TRBJ2-5; TRBD2 agrees at 11 bases. This CDR3 contains 15 residues. V shed 1 base and J 3 bases; nucleotides not matched to a gene: 1. The V gene's germline CDR1 is LNHNV and CDR2 YYDKDF (reference sequence).

This chain connects TRBV30 to TRBJ2-2, with D uncertain. The V and J ends lost 0 bases and 1 base respectively, with 6 bases between them. Germline V CDR1 and CDR2: GTSNPN, SVGIG (reference sequence). The CDR3 totals 14 residues. Here the CDR3 reads CAWSVNENTGELFF. In nucleotides, the CDR3 is TGTGCCTGGAGTGTAAACGAGAACACCGGGGAGCTGTTTTTT.

This clone was seen once. The rearrangement uses TRBV29-1 and TRBJ1-1; the D gene is possibly TRBD1 (5 bases). Trimming took off 4 bases at V and 1 base at J, with 16 bases between the two ends. This CDR3 has 15 amino acids. CDR1 is SQVTM, CDR2 ANQGSEA, per germline. CDR3 sequence (DNA): TGCAGCGTTGGAGGGATTGGACAAAAGAACACTGAAGCTTTCTTT. Translation gives CSVGGIGQKNTEAFF. The variable domain in full, completed from reference TRBV29-1 and TRBJ1-1, reads SAVISQKPSRDICQRGTSLTIQCQVDSQVTMMFWYRQQPGQSLTLIATANQGSEATYESGFVIDKFPISRPNLTFSTLTVSNMSPEDSSIYLCSVGGIGQKNTEAFFGQGTRLTVV.

The chain uses TRBV5-1 and TRBJ1-4; the D gene is possibly TRBD1 (5 bases). Per germline, CDR1 SGHRS and CDR2 YFSETQ. V lost 4 bases and J 3 bases, leaving 13 bases between the germline ends. This CDR3 spans 15 amino acids. For the CDR3, the DNA is TGCGCCAGCAGCCCCGGGACCGGGTCTAATGAAAAACTGTTTTTT. This translates into CASSPGTGSNEKLFF. The whole variable domain, remainder taken from reference TRBV5-1 and TRBJ1-4, is KAGVTQTPRYLIKTRGQQVTLSCSPISGHRSVSWYQQTPGQGLQFLFEYFSETQRNKGNFPGRFSGRQFSNSRSEMNVSTLELGDSALYLCASSPGTGSNEKLFFGSGTQLSVL.

The chain is built from TRBV6-6 and TRBJ1-5, with D possibly matching TRBD1 (5 bases). V gave up 6 bases and J gave up 1 base, with 13 bases separating them. The germline CDR1 and CDR2 sequences are MNHNY and SVGAGI (reference sequence). The CDR3 is made up of 15 amino acids. The CDR3, as DNA: TGTGCCAGCAGATCCGACAGTGCCAGCAATCAGCCCCAGCATTTT. Protein sequence: CASRSDSASNQPQHF.

Comment on this clone: One end of the junction varies from germline; a read error may be responsible. The V call is TRBV28, the J call TRBJ2-1; TRBD2 matches 10 bases. The germline V gene has CDR1 MDHEN and CDR2 SYDVKM. The CDR3 has 14 residues. CDR3 sequence (DNA): TGTGCCAGCAGCTTAGCCGAAAGCGGGAGGGAACCCCTCTTC. It encodes CASSLAESGREPLF.

The chain has TRBV5-6 and TRBJ2-6; D remains ambiguous. This CDR3 is built from 13 residues. CDR1 and CDR2 from the germline V gene are SGHDT and YYEEEE. V lost 7 bases and J 0 bases, leaving 5 bases between the germline ends. CDR3 residues: CASLFSGANVLTF. Here the CDR3 DNA reads TGTGCCAGCCTGTTCTCTGGGGCCAACGTCCTGACTTTC.

This chain connects TRBV27 to TRBJ2-1, with a tentative D call TRBD2 (5 bases). Trimming took off 2 bases at V and 6 bases at J, with 17 bases between the two ends. CDR3 length: 16 amino acids. Germline CDR1 reads MNHEY; CDR2 reads SMNVEV (reference sequence). As DNA, the CDR3 is TGTGCCAGCAGTTTACGGTCTCAGGTCCGGGGCAATGAGCAGTTCTTC. It specifies CASSLRSQVRGNEQFF.

The chain combines TRBV6-1 with TRBJ1-5, with D hard to call. Trimming removed 3 bases at V and 0 bases at J, with 12 bases between. CDR1 and CDR2 from the germline V gene are MNHNS and SASEGT. The length of the CDR3 is 16 residues. Written as DNA, the CDR3 is TGTGCCAGCAGTGATGATGGCCGATTTAGCAATCAGCCCCAGCATTTT. Protein sequence: CASSDDGRFSNQPQHF.

This clone has just one count. The chain recombines TRBV10-3 with TRBJ1-3; 7 positions match TRBD1. Germline-derived CDR1 and CDR2 are ENHRY and SYGVKD. V gave up 5 bases and J gave up 2 bases; unmatched junction bases: 3. The CDR3 runs to 14 residues. This chain's CDR3 is CAISPGQPGNTIYF. Here the CDR3 DNA reads TGTGCCATCAGTCCGGGACAGCCTGGAAACACCATATATTTT.

This rearrangement joins TRBV19 to TRBJ2-3; D is possibly TRBD1 (5 bases). From germline, CDR1 is LNHDA and CDR2 SQIVND (reference sequence). V lost 6 bases, J lost 3 bases, and 10 bases lay in between. The CDR3 is 13 residues long. CDR3 protein: CASRRGGTDTQYF. For the CDR3, the DNA is TGTGCCAGTAGAAGGGGTGGAACAGATACGCAGTATTTT.

This chain connects TRBV5-1 to TRBJ2-1; D unclear. Trimming took off 0 bases at V and 8 bases at J, with 6 bases between the two ends. This CDR3 spans 12 amino acids. Germline CDR1 SGHRS, CDR2 YFSETQ. The CDR3 DNA reads TGCGCCAGCAGCTTGGGGAACGATGAGCAGTTCTTC. This encodes CASSLGNDEQFF.

The chain links TRBV9 to TRBJ1-6; D is unresolved. Germline V lookup: CDR1 SGDLS, CDR2 YYNGEE. This CDR3 region has 15 residues. Between the trimmed V and J ends, which lost 6 bases and 6 bases, there was a span of 16 bases. This chain's CDR3 is CASTPSTEPNSPLHF. As DNA, the CDR3 is TGTGCCAGCACCCCGTCAACAGAACCTAATTCACCCCTCCACTTT.

This sequence joins TRBV27 and TRBJ2-5; D unclear. The V gene lost 0 bases and the J gene lost 3 bases, with 14 bases spanning the gap. Germline CDR1 reads MNHEY; CDR2 reads SMNVEV (reference sequence). This CDR3 spans 16 amino acids. The CDR3 DNA is TGTGCCAGCAGTTTATCGTTCTCTGTTAGAGAAGAGACCCAGTACTTC. As protein: CASSLSFSVREETQYF.

The chain has TRBV28 and TRBJ2-7, with 7 positions matching TRBD1. Per germline, CDR1 MDHEN and CDR2 SYDVKM. The CDR3 contains 14 residues. The V gene end was trimmed by 3 bases and the J gene end by 0 bases; junction bases not matched to a gene: 2. The CDR3 region has the DNA TGTGCCAGCAGTTTCGGGACAGACTCCTACGAGCAGTACTTC. Translated: CASSFGTDSYEQYF.

This sequence joins TRBV7-9 and TRBJ1-1; D gene uncertain. Germline V lookup: CDR1 SEHNR, CDR2 FQNEAQ (reference sequence). V lost 5 bases and J lost 2, with 9 bases in between. The CDR3 is 13 amino acids. For the CDR3, the DNA is TGTGCCAGCAGCGCCTTAGTAAACACTGAAGCTTTCTTT. Translating it yields CASSALVNTEAFF. The entire variable domain, with the rest obtained from reference TRBV7-9 and TRBJ1-1, is as follows: DTGVSQNPRHKITKRGQNVTFRCDPISEHNRLYWYRQTLGQGPEFLTYFQNEAQLEKSRLLSDRFSAERPKGSFSTLEIQRTEQGDSAMYLCASSALVNTEAFFGQGTRLTVV.

The chain combines TRBV23-1 with TRBJ2-7, with D possibly being TRBD1 (6 bases). TRBV23-1 is placed among ORFs of uncertain function. This CDR3 is 13 amino acids long. Deletions cut 8 bases from V and 5 bases from J, with 16 bases between. CDR3 amino acids: CASARDTAHEQYF. CDR3 coding DNA: TGCGCCAGCGCCCGGGACACAGCCCACGAGCAGTACTTC.

Regarding this clone: Other DNA variants within this sample encode the same CDR3. The rearrangement links TRBV28 to TRBJ2-3; D gene uncertain. Trimming removed 6 bases from V and 0 bases from J, with 4 bases in between. This CDR3 region has 12 residues. The V gene's germline CDR1 is MDHEN and CDR2 SYDVKM. This chain's CDR3 is CASSLSTDTQYF. For the CDR3, the DNA is TGTGCCAGCAGCCTTAGCACAGATACGCAGTATTTT.

The rearrangement joins TRBV15 to TRBJ1-4; weak D call: TRBD1 (6 bases). Germline V gives CDR1 LNHNV, CDR2 YYDKDF (reference sequence). The CDR3 has 15 residues. With 0 bases removed from V and 1 base from J, the gap between germline ends came to 6 bases. The CDR3 DNA follows: TGTGCCACCAGCAGAGACAGGGGAACTAATGAAAAACTGTTTTTT. Encoded protein: CATSRDRGTNEKLFF.

This chain links TRBV5-1 with TRBJ1-1; a possible D gene is TRBD1 (5 bases). The germline CDR1 and CDR2 sequences are SGHRS and YFSETQ. V lost 4 bases, J lost 11 bases, and 12 bases lay in between. The CDR3 runs to 11 residues. The CDR3 sequence: CASSGGQSAFF. The DNA of the CDR3 is TGCGCCAGCAGCGGAGGACAAAGCGCTTTCTTT.

The chain uses TRBV9 and TRBJ1-2; D is undetermined. The CDR3 covers 17 residues. V was pared by 1 base and J by 0 bases, with 16 bases between. Germline assignment: CDR1 SGDLS and CDR2 YYNGEE. The CDR3 DNA reads as TGTGCCAGCAGCGTAAACCGGGAGGGTGGACCTAACTATGGCTACACCTTC. Its protein is CASSVNREGGPNYGYTF.

This chain uses TRBV28 with TRBJ2-7; 11 nucleotides align to TRBD2. V lost 5 bases and J lost 3; bases outside the gene matches: 3. In germline, CDR1 is MDHEN, CDR2 SYDVKM. This CDR3 comprises 14 residues. The CDR3 DNA reads TGTGCCAGCAGTACTAGCGGGAGATTCTACGAGCAGTACTTC. Protein: CASSTSGRFYEQYF.

The J gene is TRBJ1-5, the V gene TRBV28, with 8 nucleotides matching TRBD1. This CDR3 spans 15 amino acids. Germline V CDR1 and CDR2: MDHEN, SYDVKM. Unmatched junction bases numbered 8, after V lost 7 bases and J lost 3 bases. CDR3 amino acids: CASTLGQALNQPQHF. The CDR3 DNA reads as TGTGCCAGCACTCTGGGACAGGCACTCAATCAGCCCCAGCATTTT. The full variable domain, rest sourced from reference TRBV28 and TRBJ1-5, is DVKVTQSSRYLVKRTGEKVFLECVQDMDHENMFWYRQDPGLGLRLIYFSYDVKMKEKGDIPEGYSVSREKKERFSLILESASTNQTSMYLCASTLGQALNQPQHFGDGTRLSIL.